The 9 T cell receptor beta chains reported below all come from one sample, sequenced in a study of human T cells and chemical hapten exposure (dated by TCRdb to about 2021). The time point label, read with the paper, signifies: patch test 1, 2 weeks after DPC sensitization. The label giving this sample's treatment or condition can be read as: therapeutic diphenylcyclopropenone sensitization with weekly scalp DPC. Unfractionated whole blood was collected in Tempus Blood RNA tubes, and total RNA was extracted from that blood. Libraries were prepared through RACE. Reads for this sample came from a NextSeq 500. TCRdb reprocessed the public reads (quality trimming at Q25 with fastp, clone calling with MiXCR) and kept in-frame beta chains. For every CDR3 protein sequence, its rows merge into one entry that carries the most common genes and DNA. Within this sample are some 53,000 distinct CDR3 sequences, with more than 9.5% of them counted one time only. The ten biggest clones cover 1.8% of the sample.

This material consisted of whole blood, taken in connection with sensitization to the hapten diphenylcyclopropenone (DPC). These receptor sequences come from a woman aged 40 to 50 with alopecia areata. Some clones in this sample may be carry-over from other donors' samples.

This clonotype was counted a few times. The chain has TRBV7-8 and TRBJ1-5; D is possibly TRBD1 (5 bases). The CDR3 covers 16 residues. Germline V gives CDR1 SGHVS, CDR2 FQNEAQ. V was shortened by 3 bases and J by 1 base, with 13 bases between the two germline ends. CDR3 in DNA: TGTGCCAGCAGCTTCGGGACCCGGGAGAGCAATCAGCCCCAGCATTTT. As protein: CASSFGTRESNQPQHF.

Only a few counts were recorded for this clonotype. The junction differs from germline at one of its ends, possibly a read error. The rearrangement links TRBV13 to TRBJ2-3; 9 bases fit TRBD2. The CDR3 consists of 15 residues. Germline assignment: CDR1 PRHDT and CDR2 FYEKMQ (reference sequence). This CDR3 reads CASSPTGTSKDTQYF. DNA of the CDR3: TGTGCCAGCAGCCCCACCGGGACTAGCAAAGATACGCAGTATTTT.

The table lists this clonotype with a few counts. The chain links TRBV2 to TRBJ2-3; 7 nucleotides align to TRBD2. CDR1 and CDR2 (germline): SNHLY, FYNNEI. V was pared by 7 bases and J by 1 base, with 8 bases of the junction left unmatched. The CDR3 is 15 residues long. The CDR3 loop is CASTDSGVRTDTQYF. The CDR3 bases are TGTGCCAGCACCGACAGCGGGGTACGCACAGATACGCAGTATTTT.

CDR3 sequence: CASSYGQGRADTQYF. For the CDR3, the DNA is TGTGCCAGCAGTTACGGACAGGGGCGGGCAGATACGCAGTATTTT. The rearrangement links TRBV6-2 or TRBV6-3 to TRBJ2-3, with TRBD1 identical over 9 bases. The CDR3 loop spans 15 amino acids. J lost 4 bases, V lost 2 bases, and 4 bases had no gene match. CDR1 is MNHEY and CDR2 is SVGEGT in the germline V gene.

In this sample, this clonotype turned up a few times. Written as DNA, the CDR3 is TGTGCCAGCAGCTTAAACGAGAACACCGGGGAGCTGTTTTTT. It yields the protein CASSLNENTGELFF. This chain connects TRBV11-3 to TRBJ2-2; D ambiguous. Germline CDR1 is SGHNT and CDR2 is YENEEA. CDR3 length: 14 residues. V was trimmed by 2 bases and J by 1 base, leaving 5 bases between them.

This clonotype was picked up many times. This chain uses TRBV11-2 with TRBJ2-1; D is undetermined. CDR3 length equals 14 residues. Germline CDR1 SGHAT, CDR2 FQNNGV. V lost 0 bases and J lost 8, with 11 bases in between. CDR3 loop: CASSLDYQYHEQFF. CDR3 DNA sequence: TGTGCCAGCAGCTTAGATTACCAGTACCATGAGCAGTTCTTC.

A few counts support this clonotype. The chain is built from TRBV29-1 and TRBJ1-4; TRBD1 is a possible D gene (5 bases). The CDR3 consists of 13 residues. Germline V gene lookup returns CDR1 SQVTM and CDR2 ANQGSEA. Trimming removed 0 bases from V and 5 bases from J, with 7 bases in between. This CDR3 is CSVEEQGNEKLFF. DNA of the CDR3: TGCAGCGTTGAAGAGCAGGGAAATGAAAAACTGTTTTTT. Based on the CDR3 plus reference TRBV29-1 and TRBJ1-4, the full variable domain is SAVISQKPSRDICQRGTSLTIQCQVDSQVTMMFWYRQQPGQSLTLIATANQGSEATYESGFVIDKFPISRPNLTFSTLTVSNMSPEDSSIYLCSVEEQGNEKLFFGSGTQLSVL.

This sequence joins TRBV20-1 and TRBJ2-7; D may be TRBD1 or TRBD2 (5 bases each). V was pared by 5 bases and J by 2 bases, with 10 bases between. The CDR3 extends over 12 amino acids. The germline CDR1 and CDR2 sequences are DFQATT and SNEGSKA (reference sequence). The CDR3 region is CSAGDGTYEQYF. In DNA form, the CDR3 reads TGCAGTGCTGGGGACGGTACCTACGAGCAGTACTTC.

This clonotype was picked up many times. The V and J genes are TRBV20-1 and TRBJ1-1; D remains unclear. Trimming stripped 6 bases from V and 4 bases from J, with 12 bases between. From germline, CDR1 is DFQATT and CDR2 SNEGSKA (reference sequence). CDR3 size: 12 residues. DNA for the CDR3: TGCAGTGCAACCCCCCTTTTCACTGAAGCTTTCTTT. Residues: CSATPLFTEAFF.